Sequencing of this T cell receptor beta chain was carried out in a study of T cells in Graves' hyperthyroidism and ophthalmopathy. Diagnoses were established using clinical symptoms, serum thyroxine and TRAb, thyroid ultrasound and orbital computed tomography. Germline V gives CDR1 SGHTA, CDR2 FQGNSA. Losses at the gene ends were 5 bases for V and 5 bases for J; bases not matched to a gene: 6. The CDR3 extends over 15 amino acids. Study findings and constraints: A model of 13 V-J pairs discriminated ophthalmopathy from stable hyperthyroidism. Most expanded thyroid clonotypes above 0.001 recurred in blood. The model anticipated ophthalmopathy a median about six months pre-onset.

This clonotype was picked up one time. Its antigen is still unknown. TCR beta CDR3 sequences were amplified from RNA transcripts. During a first-round RT-PCR of the TCR CDR3, the HTBI primer set was used. TCRdb reanalysed the multiplex PCR reads using MiXCR and keeps one entry per CDR3 protein. The table lists about 570,000 distinct CDR3 sequences, about 43% of them singletons. V is TRBV7-2 and J is TRBJ2-2; 9 bases map to TRBD2. The sequencing input was peripheral blood or thyroid tissue (not recorded which). The TCR originated in an adult woman with Graves' disease, either hyperthyroidism or ophthalmopathy (not recorded which). This CDR3 is CASSGIAGDTGELFF. As DNA, the CDR3 is TGTGCCAGCAGCGGGATAGCGGGAGATACCGGGGAGCTGTTTTTT.